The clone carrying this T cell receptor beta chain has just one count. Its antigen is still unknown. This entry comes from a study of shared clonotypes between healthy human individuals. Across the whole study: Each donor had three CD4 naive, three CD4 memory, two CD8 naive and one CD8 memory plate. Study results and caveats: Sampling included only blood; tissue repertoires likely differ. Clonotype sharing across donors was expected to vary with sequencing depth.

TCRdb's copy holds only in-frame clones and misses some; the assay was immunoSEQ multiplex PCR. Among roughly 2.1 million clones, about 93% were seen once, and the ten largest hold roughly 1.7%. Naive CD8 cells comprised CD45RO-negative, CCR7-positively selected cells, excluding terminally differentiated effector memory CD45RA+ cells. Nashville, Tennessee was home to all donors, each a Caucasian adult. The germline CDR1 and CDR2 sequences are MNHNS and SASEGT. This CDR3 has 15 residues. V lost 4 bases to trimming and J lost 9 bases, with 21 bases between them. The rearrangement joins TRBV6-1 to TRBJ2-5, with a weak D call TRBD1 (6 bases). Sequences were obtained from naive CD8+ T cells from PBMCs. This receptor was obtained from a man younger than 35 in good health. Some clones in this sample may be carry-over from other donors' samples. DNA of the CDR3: TGTGCCAGCAGTGGGAACAGGGCAGAGATCGAGGCCCAGTACTTC. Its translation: CASSGNRAEIEAQYF.